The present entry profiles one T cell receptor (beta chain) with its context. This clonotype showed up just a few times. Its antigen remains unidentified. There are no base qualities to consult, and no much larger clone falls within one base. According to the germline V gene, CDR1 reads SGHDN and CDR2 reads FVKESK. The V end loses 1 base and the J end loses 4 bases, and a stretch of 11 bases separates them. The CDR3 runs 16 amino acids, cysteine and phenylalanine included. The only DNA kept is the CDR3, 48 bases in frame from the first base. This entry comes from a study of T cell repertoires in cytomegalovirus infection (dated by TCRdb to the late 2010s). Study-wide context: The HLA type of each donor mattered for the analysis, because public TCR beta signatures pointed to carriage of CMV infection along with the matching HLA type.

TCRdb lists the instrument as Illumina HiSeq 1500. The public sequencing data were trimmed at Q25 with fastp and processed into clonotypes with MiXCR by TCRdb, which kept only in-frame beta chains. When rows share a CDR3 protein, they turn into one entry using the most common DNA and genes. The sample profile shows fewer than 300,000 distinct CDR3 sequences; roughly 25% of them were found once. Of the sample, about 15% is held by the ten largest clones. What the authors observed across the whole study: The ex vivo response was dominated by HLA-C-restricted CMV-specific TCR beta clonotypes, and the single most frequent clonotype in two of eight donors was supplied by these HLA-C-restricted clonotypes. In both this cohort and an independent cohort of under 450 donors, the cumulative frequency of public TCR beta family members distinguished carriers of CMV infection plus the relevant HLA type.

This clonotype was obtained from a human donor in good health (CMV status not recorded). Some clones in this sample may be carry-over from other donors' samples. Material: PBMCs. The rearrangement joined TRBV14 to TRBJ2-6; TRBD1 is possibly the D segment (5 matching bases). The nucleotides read TGTGCCAGCAGCCAAGGTGTGGGGCGCGGGGCCAACGTCCTGACTTTC. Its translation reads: CASSQGVGRGANVLTF.